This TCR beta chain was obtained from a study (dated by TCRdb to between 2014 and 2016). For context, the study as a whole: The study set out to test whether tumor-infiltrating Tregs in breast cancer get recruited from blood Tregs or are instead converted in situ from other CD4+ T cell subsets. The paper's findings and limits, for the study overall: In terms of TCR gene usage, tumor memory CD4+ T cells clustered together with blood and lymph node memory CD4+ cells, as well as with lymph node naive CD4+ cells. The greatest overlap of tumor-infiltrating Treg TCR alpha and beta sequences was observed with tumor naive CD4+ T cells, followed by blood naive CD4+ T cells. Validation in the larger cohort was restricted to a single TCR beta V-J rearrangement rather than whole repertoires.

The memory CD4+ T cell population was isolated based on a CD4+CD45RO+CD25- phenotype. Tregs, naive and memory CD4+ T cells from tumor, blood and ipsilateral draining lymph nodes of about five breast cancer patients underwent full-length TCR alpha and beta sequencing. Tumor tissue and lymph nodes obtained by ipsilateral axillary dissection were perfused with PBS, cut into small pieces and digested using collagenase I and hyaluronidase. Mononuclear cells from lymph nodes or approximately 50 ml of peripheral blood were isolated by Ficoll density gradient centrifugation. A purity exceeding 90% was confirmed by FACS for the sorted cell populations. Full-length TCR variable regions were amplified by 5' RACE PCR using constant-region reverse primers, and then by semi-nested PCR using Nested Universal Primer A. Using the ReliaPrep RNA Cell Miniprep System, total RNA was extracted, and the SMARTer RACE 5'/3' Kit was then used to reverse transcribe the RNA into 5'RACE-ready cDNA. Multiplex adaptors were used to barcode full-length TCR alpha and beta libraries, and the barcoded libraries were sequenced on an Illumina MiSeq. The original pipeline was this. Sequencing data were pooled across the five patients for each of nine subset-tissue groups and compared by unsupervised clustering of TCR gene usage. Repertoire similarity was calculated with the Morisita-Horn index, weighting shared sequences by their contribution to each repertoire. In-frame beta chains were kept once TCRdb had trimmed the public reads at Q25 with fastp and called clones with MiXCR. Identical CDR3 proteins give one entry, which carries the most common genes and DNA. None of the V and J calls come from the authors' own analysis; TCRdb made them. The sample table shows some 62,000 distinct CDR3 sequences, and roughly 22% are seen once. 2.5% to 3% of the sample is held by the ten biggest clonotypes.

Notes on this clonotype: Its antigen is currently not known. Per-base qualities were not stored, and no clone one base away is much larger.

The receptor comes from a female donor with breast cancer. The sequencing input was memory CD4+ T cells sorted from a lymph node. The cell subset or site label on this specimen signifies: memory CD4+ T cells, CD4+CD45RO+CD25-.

The CDR3: CSAREQATTEAFF. DNA sequence: TGCAGCGCGAGGGAACAGGCGACCACTGAAGCTTTCTTT. The rearranged chain carries TRBV29-1 and TRBJ1-1; perhaps TRBD1 is the D gene, with 5 bases matching. Taken from cysteine to phenylalanine, the CDR3 has 13 residues. Of the read, only the CDR3 DNA is kept; its 39 bases are in frame from base 1. Via the germline V gene, CDR1 is SQVTM and CDR2 ANQGSEA. V is cut by 7 bases and J by 4 bases, and the space between the germline ends is 16 bases.